This is a list of T cell receptor beta chains from one sample in a study of blood T cells in healthy people across ages. Each CDR3 protein is one row after TCRdb ran MiXCR on the 5' RACE reads. The sample consists of hundreds of thousands of distinct CDR3 sequences, about 43% of them appearing once. Sequencing was carried out using blood. These TCRs come from a man older than 75 in good health. CDR3s leave out the opening cysteine and the closing phenylalanine or tryptophan. Fields, in order: CDR3 length, clone size, V gene, J gene, CDR3 protein. A row's size may be missing; if present it is once, few, many or a size class.

14	few	TRBV9	TRBJ2-3	ASSASTRGRTDTQY
14	NA	TRBV20-1	TRBJ1-4	SARGPEGQGNEKLF
14	few	TRBV3-1	TRBJ1-2	ASSQEGRQGGRGYT
11	many	TRBV4-3	NA	ASSLSPADEQY
12	NA	TRBV20-1	TRBJ2-7	SARTGVSSYEQY
14	NA	TRBV10-3	TRBJ2-5	AISARLAGDLETQY
12	NA	TRBV25-1	TRBJ2-1	ASSGGRVGNEQF
14	few	TRBV7-2	TRBJ2-3	ASRPFQRGGTDTQY
11	few	TRBV5-1	TRBJ2-1	ASSGGSNNEQF
14	few	TRBV4-2	TRBJ2-4	ASSQEIGRAKNIQY
15	NA	TRBV7-3	TRBJ2-1	ASSHGTSGTSYNEQF
11	NA	TRBV6-2/TRBV6-3	TRBJ1-1	ASRSSGGTEAF
15	few	TRBV7-2	TRBJ2-7	ASSPPGPHRRSYEQY
11	NA	TRBV7-9	TRBJ2-7	ASSVELGYEQY
11	NA	TRBV5-1	TRBJ1-6	ASSWGDNSPLH
14	few	TRBV7-9	TRBJ2-1	ASNKSPGTTLNEQF
16	NA	TRBV7-2	TRBJ2-3	ASSLAVVAGKGPDTQY
15	NA	TRBV7-9	TRBJ2-7	ASSPGPGQTISYEQY
13	NA	TRBV24-1	TRBJ2-3	ATSDPRTRTDTQY
14	NA	TRBV7-2	TRBJ2-5	ASSLWVAGGPETQY
14	many	TRBV5-1	TRBJ2-5	ASSSDGALNQETQY
12	NA	TRBV3-1	TRBJ2-1	ASSQGGRGYEQF
16	NA	TRBV7-2	TRBJ2-7	ASSLVGGGGQGLYEQY
10	NA	TRBV10-3	TRBJ2-7	AISDISYEQY
11	few	TRBV14	TRBJ1-1	ASSLHRGSEAF
13	NA	TRBV28	NA	ASSLPGLGYNEQY
9	NA	TRBV30	TRBJ2-1	AWSAGFEQF
14	NA	TRBV4-3	TRBJ1-5	ASSQDGGDNNQPQH
13	few	TRBV7-3	TRBJ2-7	ASSLSGTEYNEQY
16	few	TRBV6-5	TRBJ2-2	ASSYSRGDYLNTGELF
16	NA	TRBV6-1	TRBJ1-5	ASSELNPGTHSNQPQH
10	NA	TRBV20-1	TRBJ2-5	SASFLVETQY
13	NA	TRBV2	TRBJ2-1	ASSSQGLGNNEQF
15	NA	TRBV11-2	TRBJ2-1	ASSLGQGRSRGNEQF
10	NA	TRBV20-1	TRBJ2-7	SAGPGPNEQY
15	NA	TRBV7-2	TRBJ2-1	ASSLATASGSYNEQF
12	NA	TRBV28	TRBJ2-5	ASSLREGYETQY
12	NA	TRBV9	TRBJ2-5	ASSPPDSEETQY
13	NA	TRBV29-1	TRBJ2-1	SVVWAGNTYNEQF
12	NA	TRBV6-5	TRBJ1-4	ASSDRTGGEKLF
12	NA	TRBV6-1	TRBJ2-3	ASVRGGVGDAQY
11	NA	TRBV7-9	NA	ASSRGDGNIQY
14	NA	TRBV6-2/TRBV6-3	TRBJ2-5	ASSYEKGGIQETQY
11	NA	TRBV28	TRBJ2-1	ASTISSNNEQF
14	few	TRBV2	TRBJ2-1	ASSEALSGSYNEQF
15	many	TRBV7-2	TRBJ2-3	ASSLAGRGTRTDTQY
13	few	TRBV4-3	TRBJ2-5	ASSQDWRSQETQY
17	NA	TRBV7-9	NA	ASSLFRTIFLPGRDEQY
11	NA	TRBV4-3	TRBJ1-1	ASSQVGPGEAF
12	NA	TRBV27	TRBJ2-7	ASCSINRIHEQY
15	NA	TRBV6-6	TRBJ1-1	ASSYPNSGRMNTEAF
13	NA	TRBV2	TRBJ2-7	ASSDQREALDEQY
12	NA	TRBV7-2	TRBJ1-1	ASSLGGQGFEAF
12	NA	TRBV20-1	TRBJ2-7	SAQDSRRTYEQY